This T cell receptor beta chain was sequenced during a study of blood T cell repertoires in COVID-19. At the level of the study: Samples came from the United States, Italy and Spain, spanning acute and convalescent COVID-19. PBMCs, B-cell-depleted T cells, or T cells provided the cDNA or gDNA that made up the material.

Original processing notes: Estimates of nucleated cell counts were drawn from the amplification of reference gene primers. Assay used: immunoSEQ multiplex PCR; TCRdb lists only in-frame clones, some missing. V and J calls and clone size are given by that table; D and trimming were obtained from the DNA. The sample holds over 70,000 clones, about 70% seen once. The germline V gene has CDR1 MNHEY and CDR2 SVGAGI. CDR3 length equals 15 residues. V was trimmed by 7 bases and J by 6 bases, leaving 19 bases between them. Input material: peripheral blood. The gene calls are TRBV6-5 and TRBJ1-5, with D unresolved. This receptor was taken from a woman over 75 with active or convalescent COVID-19. CDR3 bases: TGTGCCAGCACCCCTGAGGGAATTAGAGGTCAGCCCCAGCATTTT. This codes for CASTPEGIRGQPQHF.